This T cell receptor (beta chain) comes out of a study of beta chain features in type 1 diabetes. The isolated RNA, all of it, was reverse transcribed, so expressed TCRB transcripts were what got sequenced. The protocol was immunoSEQ multiplex PCR, while the TCRdb copy is restricted to in-frame clones and leaves out a portion. The sample includes tens of thousands of clones, approximately 52% seen only once; the top ten take 2% to 3%. From germline, CDR1 is ENHRY and CDR2 SYGVKD. Trimming removed 7 bases at V and 5 bases at J, with 12 bases between. This CDR3 comprises 13 residues. General study points: The study found moderately but significantly shorter TCRB CDR3s in all four CD4+ subsets of Type 1 diabetes patients. Lower insertion and higher deletion counts appeared at VDJ junctions in type 1 diabetes patients.

Only a few counts were recorded for this clone. Its antigen is undetermined. Specimen: Tregs from blood. The receptor comes from a woman aged 40-49 years with type 1 diabetes. The chain is built from TRBV10-3 and TRBJ2-1; D is perhaps TRBD1 (6 bases). The CDR3 sequence: CAITSDRNNEQFF. DNA of the CDR3: TGTGCCATCACCTCCGACAGGAACAATGAGCAGTTCTTC.